This T cell receptor (beta chain) was identified during a study of blood T cell repertoires in COVID-19. Study background: The samples span acute and convalescent COVID-19 from the United States, Italy and Spain. PBMCs, B-cell-depleted T cells, or T cells provided the cDNA or gDNA that made up the material.

The V gene's germline CDR1 is GTSNPN and CDR2 SVGIG (reference sequence). V trimming: 2 bases; J trimming: 1 base; junction bases outside the gene matches: 5. The CDR3 is made up of 15 amino acids. Per the original data handling: Estimates of nucleated cell counts were drawn from the amplification of reference gene primers. Some clones are missing from TCRdb's copy, which holds only in-frame ones; the method was immunoSEQ multiplex PCR. From that table come the V and J calls and clone size; the DNA was used to work out D and trimming. The sample has 4,000 to 6,000 clones; around nine tenths are singletons.

Sample: peripheral blood. V usage is TRBV30 and J usage is TRBJ1-2; TRBD1 aligns across 9 bases. The receptor's source is a woman over 75 with acute or convalescent COVID-19. The CDR3, as DNA: TGTGCCTGGAGTCCCCGGGGACAGGGTAACTATGGCTACACCTTC. This translates into CAWSPRGQGNYGYTF.